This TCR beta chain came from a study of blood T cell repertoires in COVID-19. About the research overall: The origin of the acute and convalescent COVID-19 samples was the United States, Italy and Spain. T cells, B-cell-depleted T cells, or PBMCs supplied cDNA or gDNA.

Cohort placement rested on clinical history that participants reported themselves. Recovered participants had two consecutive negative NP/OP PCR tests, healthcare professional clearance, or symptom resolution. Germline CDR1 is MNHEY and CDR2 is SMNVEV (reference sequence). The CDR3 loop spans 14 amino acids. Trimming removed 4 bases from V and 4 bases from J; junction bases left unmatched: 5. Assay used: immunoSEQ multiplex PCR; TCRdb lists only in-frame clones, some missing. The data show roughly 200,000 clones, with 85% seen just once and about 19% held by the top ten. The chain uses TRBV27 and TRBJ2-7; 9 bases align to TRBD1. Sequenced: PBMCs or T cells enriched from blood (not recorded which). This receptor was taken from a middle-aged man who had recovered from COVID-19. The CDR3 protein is CASSSKGQGYEQYF. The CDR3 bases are TGTGCCAGCAGTTCGAAGGGACAGGGTTACGAGCAGTACTTC.